This T cell receptor (beta chain) was profiled in a study of T-cell reconstitution after alpha-beta-depleted transplantation in children. During its preparation, the TCRbeta library received unique molecular identifiers. A single record per CDR3 protein comes from TCRdb applying MiXCR to the PCR reads. The repertoire includes over 4,500 distinct CDR3 sequences, approximately 27% of them detected once, and over 35% sits in the top ten. As concerns this clonotype: Antigen specificity is unknown. At one end the junction does not follow the germline gene, possibly because of a read error.

The CDR3 length is 12 residues. In germline, CDR1 is SEHNR, CDR2 FQNEAQ (reference sequence). Study-level points and caveats: Several hundred expanded graft clones reportedly gave rise to the alpha-beta T cells present about two months after transplant. From newly produced T cells came most of the T-cell counts and diversity one year after transplant. High day-60 TCRbeta diversity in some patients came from surviving recipient T cells and thymic progenitors.

The rearrangement links TRBV7-9 to TRBJ1-2, with no clear D. Sequencing was performed on PBMCs, mostly from graft donor cells, taken 60 days after TCRalphabeta/CD19-depleted stem cell transplant. The TCR sequence derives from a male patient aged 2-15 years who had a stem cell transplant for acute lymphoblastic leukemia, so the T cells may come from the graft donor. The CDR3: CASSFKIAGSTF. The CDR3, as DNA: TGTGCCAGCAGCTTTAAGATTGCTGGCTCCACCTTC.